This T cell receptor (beta chain) appears in the sequencing data of a study of blood T cell repertoires in COVID-19. The overall study: Samples representing acute and convalescent COVID-19 were sourced from the United States, Italy and Spain.

CDR1 SEHNR and CDR2 FQNEAQ come from the germline V gene (reference sequence). V dropped 7 bases and J dropped 2 bases, with 10 bases sitting between them. The CDR3 length is 13 residues. As processed by the authors: Counts of nucleated cells, estimated from reference gene primer amplification, were obtained. Profiled with immunoSEQ multiplex PCR; TCRdb holds only in-frame clones, not every one. V and J calls and clone size come straight from that table; D and trimming were deduced from the DNA. The table shows more than 110,000 clones, with approximately 83% occurring only once. Material for sequencing was peripheral blood. The TCR was taken from a human donor in a cohort sampled during active COVID-19. The rearrangement joins TRBV7-9 to TRBJ2-3; possibly TRBD2 for D (6 bases). CDR3 protein: CASTRGTTDTQYF. In nucleotides, the CDR3 is TGTGCCAGCACGCGGGGAACCACAGATACGCAGTATTTT.